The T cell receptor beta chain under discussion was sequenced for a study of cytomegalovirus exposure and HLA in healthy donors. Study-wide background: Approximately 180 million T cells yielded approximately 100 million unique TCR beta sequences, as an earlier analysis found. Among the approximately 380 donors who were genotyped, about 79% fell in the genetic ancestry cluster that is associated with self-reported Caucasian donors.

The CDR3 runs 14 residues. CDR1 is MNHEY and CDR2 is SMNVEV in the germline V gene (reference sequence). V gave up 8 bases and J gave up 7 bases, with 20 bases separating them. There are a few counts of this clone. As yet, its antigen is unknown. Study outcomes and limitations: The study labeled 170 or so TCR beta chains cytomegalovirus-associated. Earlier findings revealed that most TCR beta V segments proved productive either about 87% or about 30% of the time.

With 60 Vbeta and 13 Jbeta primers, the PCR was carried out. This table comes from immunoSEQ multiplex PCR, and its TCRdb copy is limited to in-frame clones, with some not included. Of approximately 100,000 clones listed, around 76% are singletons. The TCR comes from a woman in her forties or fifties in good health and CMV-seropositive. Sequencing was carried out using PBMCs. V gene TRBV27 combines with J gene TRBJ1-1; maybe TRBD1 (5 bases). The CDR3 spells CASAFIGGEVEAFF. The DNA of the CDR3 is TGTGCCAGCGCGTTCATCGGGGGGGAGGTTGAAGCTTTCTTT.